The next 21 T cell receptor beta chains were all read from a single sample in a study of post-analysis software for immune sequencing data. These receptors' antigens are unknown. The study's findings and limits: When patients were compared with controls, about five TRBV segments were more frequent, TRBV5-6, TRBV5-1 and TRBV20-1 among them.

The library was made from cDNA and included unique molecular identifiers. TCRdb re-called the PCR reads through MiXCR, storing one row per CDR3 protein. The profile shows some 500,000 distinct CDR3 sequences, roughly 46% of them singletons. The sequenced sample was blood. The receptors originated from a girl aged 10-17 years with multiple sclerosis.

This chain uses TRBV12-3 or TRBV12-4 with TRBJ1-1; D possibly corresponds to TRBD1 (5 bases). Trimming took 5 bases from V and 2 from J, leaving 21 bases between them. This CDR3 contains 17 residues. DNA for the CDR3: TGTGCCAGCAGTCCAGGGTGGAGAAAAGGCGGAAACACTGAAGCTTTCTTT. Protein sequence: CASSPGWRKGGNTEAFF.

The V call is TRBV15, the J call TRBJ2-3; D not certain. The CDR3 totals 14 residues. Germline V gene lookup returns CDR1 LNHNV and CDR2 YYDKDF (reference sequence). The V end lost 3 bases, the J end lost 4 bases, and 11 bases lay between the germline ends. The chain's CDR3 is CATSRDRSSDTQYF. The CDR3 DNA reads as TGTGCCACCAGCAGGGACCGGTCATCAGATACGCAGTATTTT. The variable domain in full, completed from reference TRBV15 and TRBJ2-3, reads DAMVIQNPRYQVTQFGKPVTLSCSQTLNHNVMYWYQQKSSQAPKLLFHYYDKDFNNEADTPDNFQSRRPNTSFCFLDIRSPGLGDTAMYLCATSRDRSSDTQYFGPGTRLTVL.

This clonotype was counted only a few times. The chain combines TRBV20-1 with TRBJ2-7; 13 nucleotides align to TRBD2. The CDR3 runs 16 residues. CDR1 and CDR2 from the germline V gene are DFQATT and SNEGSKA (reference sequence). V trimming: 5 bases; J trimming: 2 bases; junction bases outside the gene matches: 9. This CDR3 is CSASTRLAGGTYEQYF. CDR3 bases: TGCAGTGCTTCGACCCGACTAGCGGGAGGTACCTACGAGCAGTACTTC.

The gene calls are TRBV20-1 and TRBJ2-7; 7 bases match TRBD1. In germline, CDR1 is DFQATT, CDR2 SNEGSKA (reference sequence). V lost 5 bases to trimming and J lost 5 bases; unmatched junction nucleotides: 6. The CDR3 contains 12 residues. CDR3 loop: CSASDRVNEQYF. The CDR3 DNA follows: TGCAGTGCTTCTGACAGGGTCAACGAGCAGTACTTC.

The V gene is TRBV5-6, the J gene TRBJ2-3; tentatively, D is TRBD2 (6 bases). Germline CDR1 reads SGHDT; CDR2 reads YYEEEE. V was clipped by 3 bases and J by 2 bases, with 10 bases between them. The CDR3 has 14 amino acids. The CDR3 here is CASSYRRATDTQYF. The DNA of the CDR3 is TGTGCCAGCAGCTATAGGAGGGCCACAGATACGCAGTATTTT.

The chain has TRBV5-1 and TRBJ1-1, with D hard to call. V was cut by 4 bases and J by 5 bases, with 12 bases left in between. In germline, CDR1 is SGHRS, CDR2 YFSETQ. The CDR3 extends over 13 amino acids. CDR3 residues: CASSMIGSTEAFF. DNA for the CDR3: TGCGCCAGCAGCATGATCGGATCGACTGAAGCTTTCTTT. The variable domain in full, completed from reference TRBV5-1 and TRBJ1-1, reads KAGVTQTPRYLIKTRGQQVTLSCSPISGHRSVSWYQQTPGQGLQFLFEYFSETQRNKGNFPGRFSGRQFSNSRSEMNVSTLELGDSALYLCASSMIGSTEAFFGQGTRLTVV.

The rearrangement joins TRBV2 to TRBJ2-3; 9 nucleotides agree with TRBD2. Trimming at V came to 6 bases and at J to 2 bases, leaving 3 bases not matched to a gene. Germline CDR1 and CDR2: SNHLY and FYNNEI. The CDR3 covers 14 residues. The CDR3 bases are TGTGCCAGCAGGGGGACTAGCAACACAGATACGCAGTATTTT. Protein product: CASRGTSNTDTQYF.

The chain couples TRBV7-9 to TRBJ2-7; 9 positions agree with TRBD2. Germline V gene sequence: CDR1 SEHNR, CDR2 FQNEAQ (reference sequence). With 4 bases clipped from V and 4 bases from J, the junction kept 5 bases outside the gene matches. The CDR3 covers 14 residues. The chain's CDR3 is CASSYGLAPYEQYF. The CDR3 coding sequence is TGTGCCAGCAGCTACGGACTAGCGCCGTACGAGCAGTACTTC.

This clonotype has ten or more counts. DNA for the CDR3: TGTGCCAGCAGCCCGGACAGGAGCTCCTACGAGCAGTACTTC. Translation gives CASSPDRSSYEQYF. The J gene is TRBJ2-7, the V gene TRBV12-3 or TRBV12-4; 7 bases are shared with TRBD1. This CDR3 comprises 14 residues. With V trimmed by 6 bases and J by 0 bases, 5 bases remained unmatched.

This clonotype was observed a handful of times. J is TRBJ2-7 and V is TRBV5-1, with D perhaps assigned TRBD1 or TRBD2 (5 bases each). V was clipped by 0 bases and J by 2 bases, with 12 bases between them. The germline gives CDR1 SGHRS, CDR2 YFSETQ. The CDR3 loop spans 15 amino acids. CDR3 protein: CASSLVGETTYEQYF. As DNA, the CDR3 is TGCGCCAGCAGCTTGGTAGGGGAGACTACCTACGAGCAGTACTTC. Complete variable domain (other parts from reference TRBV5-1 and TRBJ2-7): KAGVTQTPRYLIKTRGQQVTLSCSPISGHRSVSWYQQTPGQGLQFLFEYFSETQRNKGNFPGRFSGRQFSNSRSEMNVSTLELGDSALYLCASSLVGETTYEQYFGPGTRLTVT.

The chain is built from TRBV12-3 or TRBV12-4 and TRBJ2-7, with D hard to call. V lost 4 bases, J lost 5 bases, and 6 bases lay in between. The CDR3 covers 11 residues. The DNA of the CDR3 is TGTGCCAGCAGTTCCTTCCACGAGCAGTACTTC. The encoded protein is CASSSFHEQYF.

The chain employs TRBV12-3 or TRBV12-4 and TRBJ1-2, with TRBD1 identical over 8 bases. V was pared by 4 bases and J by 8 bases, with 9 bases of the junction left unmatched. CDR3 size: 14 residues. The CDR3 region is CASSSDRGLSGYTF. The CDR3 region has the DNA TGTGCCAGCAGTTCTGACAGGGGTTTGAGCGGCTACACCTTC.

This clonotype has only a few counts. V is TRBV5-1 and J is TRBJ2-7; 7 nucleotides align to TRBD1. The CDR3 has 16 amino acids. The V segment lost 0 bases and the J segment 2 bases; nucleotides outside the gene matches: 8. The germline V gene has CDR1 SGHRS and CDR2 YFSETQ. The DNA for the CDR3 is TGCGCCAGCAGCTTGGCCCGGGACAGCATCGCCTACGAGCAGTACTTC. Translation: CASSLARDSIAYEQYF.

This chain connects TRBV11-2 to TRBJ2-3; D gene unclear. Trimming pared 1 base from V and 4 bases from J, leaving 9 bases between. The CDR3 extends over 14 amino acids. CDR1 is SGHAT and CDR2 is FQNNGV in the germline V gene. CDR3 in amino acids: CASSLANRADTQYF. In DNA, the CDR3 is TGTGCCAGCAGCTTAGCCAACCGGGCAGATACGCAGTATTTT.

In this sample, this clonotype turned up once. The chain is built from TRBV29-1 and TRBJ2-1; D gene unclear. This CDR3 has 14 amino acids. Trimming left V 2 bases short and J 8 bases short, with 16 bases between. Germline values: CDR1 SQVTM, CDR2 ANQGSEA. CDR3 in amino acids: CSVERPSPYDEQFF. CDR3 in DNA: TGCAGCGTTGAAAGGCCCTCCCCTTACGATGAGCAGTTCTTC.

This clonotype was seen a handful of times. In DNA, the CDR3 is TGTGCCAGCACTCGGGACAGTAACAATGAGCAGTTCTTC. Translation gives CASTRDSNNEQFF. This sequence joins TRBV6-5 and TRBJ2-1; 7 positions match TRBD1. From germline, CDR1 is MNHEY and CDR2 SVGAGI. CDR3 size: 13 residues. V lost 7 bases and J lost 5; bases outside the gene matches: 5.

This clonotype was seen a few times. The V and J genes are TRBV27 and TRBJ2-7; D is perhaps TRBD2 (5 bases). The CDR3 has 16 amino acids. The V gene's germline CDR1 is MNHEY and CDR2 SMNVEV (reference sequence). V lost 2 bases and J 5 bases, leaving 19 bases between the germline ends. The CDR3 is CASSLRLTVQSNEQYF. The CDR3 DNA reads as TGTGCCAGCAGTTTAAGACTAACAGTTCAGAGTAACGAGCAGTACTTC.

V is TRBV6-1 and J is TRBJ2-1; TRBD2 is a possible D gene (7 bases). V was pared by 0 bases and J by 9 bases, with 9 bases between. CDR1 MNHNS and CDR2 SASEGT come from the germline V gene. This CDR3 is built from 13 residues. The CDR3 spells CASSEARGGEQFF. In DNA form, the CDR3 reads TGTGCCAGCAGTGAAGCGAGGGGGGGTGAGCAGTTCTTC.

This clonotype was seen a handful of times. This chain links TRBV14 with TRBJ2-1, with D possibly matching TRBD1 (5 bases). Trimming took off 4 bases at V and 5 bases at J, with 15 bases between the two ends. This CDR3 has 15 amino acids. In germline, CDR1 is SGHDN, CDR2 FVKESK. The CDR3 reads CASSPSSRVDNEQFF. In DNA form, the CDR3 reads TGTGCCAGCAGCCCGTCCAGCAGGGTAGACAATGAGCAGTTCTTC.

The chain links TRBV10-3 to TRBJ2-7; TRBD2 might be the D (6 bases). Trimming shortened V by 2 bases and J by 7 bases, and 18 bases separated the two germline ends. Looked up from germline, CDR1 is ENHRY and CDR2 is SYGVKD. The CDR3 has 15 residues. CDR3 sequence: CAISEVLADYNEQYF. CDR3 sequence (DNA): TGTGCCATCAGTGAGGTACTAGCAGACTACAATGAGCAGTACTTC.

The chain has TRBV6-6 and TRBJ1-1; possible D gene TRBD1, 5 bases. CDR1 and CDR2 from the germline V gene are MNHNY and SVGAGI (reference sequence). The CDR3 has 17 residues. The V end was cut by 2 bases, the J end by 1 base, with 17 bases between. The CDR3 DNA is TGTGCCAGCAGTTACCCCGGGGGAGAGGGGCCGAACACTGAAGCTTTCTTT. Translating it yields CASSYPGGEGPNTEAFF.